These 27 T cell receptor beta chains share one sample of origin, sequenced in a study of tumor-infiltrating lymphocytes in primary liver carcinoma. The researchers produced TCR beta cDNA from around 0.5 ug total RNA with a constant-region primer. Employing slightly modified ARM-PCR, three nested multiplex PCR rounds were run, and these gave rise to the TCR beta libraries. Both of the initial two PCR rounds ran for about 11 cycles and employed TRBV1-TRBV30 forward primers alongside a C-beta reverse primer. TCRdb itself ran the multiplex PCR reads through MiXCR, one entry per CDR3 protein. The sample lists about 120,000 distinct CDR3 sequences, around 60% occurring once. Each 20-30 mg portion of unsorted bulk tissue served as the source for co-extraction of RNA and DNA. Material: liver tumor tissue from sampling region 1. Regarding subset: tumor region T1, superior pole. These receptors all come from a woman aged 60-75 years with primary liver carcinoma and hepatitis B virus infection.

This clonotype occurred many times. This chain joins TRBV11-3 and TRBJ2-1; D ambiguous. The germline gives CDR1 SGHNT, CDR2 YENEEA. The V end lost 1 base, the J end lost 7 bases, and 11 bases lay between the germline ends. This CDR3 comprises 14 residues. CDR3 loop: CASSLGASFNEQFF. In DNA form, the CDR3 reads TGTGCCAGCAGCTTAGGGGCCTCATTTAATGAGCAGTTCTTC.

This clonotype was seen ten or more times. The genes are TRBV4-2 and TRBJ1-3; TRBD1 matches 7 bases. CDR3 size: 15 residues. Germline trimming cut 1 base from V and 1 base from J; bases unmatched to any gene: 1. Germline-derived CDR1 and CDR2 are LGHNA and YNFKEQ. The CDR3: CASSQGGQSGNTIYF. The CDR3 DNA reads as TGTGCCAGCAGCCAAGGGGGACAGTCTGGAAACACCATATATTTT.

This clonotype was picked up a small number of times. One end of the junction is discordant with germline, which a read error may explain. CDR3: CASIATTNTEAFF. The CDR3 DNA reads as TGTGCTAGCATTGCGACCACAAACACTGAAGCTTTCTTT. V usage is TRBV6-1 and J usage is TRBJ1-1; D not resolved. This CDR3 spans 13 amino acids. CDR1 is MNHNS and CDR2 is SASEGT in the germline V gene.

Points on this clonotype: The junction does not match germline at one end; this may be a read error. The chain uses TRBV11-2 and TRBJ1-6; D may be TRBD1 (5 bases). CDR1 is SGHAT, CDR2 FQNNGV, per germline. This CDR3 region has 15 residues. The CDR3 bases are TGTACCAGTAGCTTAGATCGGAGGGGAGGATCACCCCTCCACTTT. This codes for CTSSLDRRGGSPLHF. Variable domain in full (rest from reference TRBV11-2 and TRBJ1-6): EAGVAQSPRYKIIEKRQSVAFWCNPISGHATLYWYQQILGQGPKLLIQFQNNGVVDDSQLPKDRFSAERLKGVDSTLKIQPAKLEDSAVYLCTSSLDRRGGSPLHFGNGTRLTVT.

As to this clonotype: A much larger clone lies a single base off, so this may be a read error. The chain recombines TRBV5-6 with TRBJ1-5; tentative D call: TRBD1 (6 bases). The germline V gene has CDR1 SGHDT and CDR2 YYEEEE. The CDR3 length is 15 residues. CDR3 sequence: CASSWGALSNRPQHF. The CDR3 DNA reads as TGTGCCAGCAGCTGGGGGGCGTTGAGCAATCGGCCCCAGCATTTT.

The chain links TRBV30 to TRBJ2-3; D unresolved. The germline gives CDR1 GTSNPN, CDR2 SVGIG (reference sequence). V shed 0 bases and J shed 1 base, with 11 bases lying between them. This CDR3 contains 15 residues. CDR3 sequence: CAWSVGPTRTDTQYF. The DNA of the CDR3 is TGTGCCTGGAGTGTAGGTCCTACCCGCACAGATACGCAGTATTTT.

This clonotype came up many times. The chain employs TRBV6-2 or TRBV6-3 and TRBJ2-5; 8 bases are a match to TRBD2. The CDR3 has 13 amino acids. With V trimmed by 7 bases and J by 7 bases, 8 bases remained unmatched. Germline assignment: CDR1 MNHEY and CDR2 SVGEGT. The CDR3 protein is CASIRTSSGTQYF. The CDR3 nucleotides read TGTGCCAGCATTCGGACTAGCTCAGGGACCCAGTACTTC.

As regards this clonotype: This may stem from a read error, because a much larger clone lies one nucleotide away. The chain employs TRBV29-1 and TRBJ2-7, with D perhaps TRBD1 or TRBD2 (5 bases each). V dropped 4 bases and J dropped 2 bases, with 9 bases sitting between them. Per the germline V gene, CDR1 is SQVTM and CDR2 is ANQGSEA. The CDR3 has 12 residues. In nucleotides, the CDR3 is TGCAGCGTTGCGGGACCAGCCTACGAGCAGTACTTC. Its translation: CSVAGPAYEQYF.

The table lists this clonotype with many counts. This chain connects TRBV29-1 to TRBJ1-5; D might be TRBD1 (5 bases). The germline gives CDR1 SQVTM, CDR2 ANQGSEA. Trimming shortened V by 0 bases and J by 6 bases, and 9 bases separated the two germline ends. The CDR3 runs 13 residues. The CDR3 loop is CSVEEDGGQPQHF. In DNA, the CDR3 is TGCAGCGTTGAAGAAGACGGGGGTCAGCCCCAGCATTTT. Together with reference TRBV29-1 and TRBJ1-5, the CDR3 gives the full variable domain: SAVISQKPSRDICQRGTSLTIQCQVDSQVTMMFWYRQQPGQSLTLIATANQGSEATYESGFVIDKFPISRPNLTFSTLTVSNMSPEDSSIYLCSVEEDGGQPQHFGDGTRLSIL.

A word on this clonotype: Just one base apart from a much larger clone, this may be a read error. This sequence joins TRBV4-2 and TRBJ1-4; maybe TRBD1 (6 bases). Germline lookup yields CDR1 LGHNA and CDR2 YNFKEQ. The V end was cut by 4 bases, the J end by 8 bases, with 17 bases between. CDR3 length equals 15 residues. The CDR3 is CASSLYGGAVEKLFF. Here the CDR3 DNA reads TGTGCCAGCAGCCTTTACGGGGGGGCAGTCGAAAAACTGTTTTTT.

The chain links TRBV5-1 to TRBJ1-2, with D possibly being TRBD1 (6 bases). Germline loops: CDR1 SGHRS, CDR2 YFSETQ. The length of the CDR3 is 13 residues. The V end lost 3 bases, the J end lost 6 bases, and 12 bases lay between the germline ends. CDR3 bases: TGCGCCAGCAGCTGGGGGCAGGGGAATGGCTACACCTTC. Its protein is CASSWGQGNGYTF.

This clonotype was seen ten or more times. The chain employs TRBV6-2 or TRBV6-3 and TRBJ2-7; tentatively, D is TRBD1 or TRBD2 (5 bases each). Trimming pared 11 bases from V and 6 bases from J, leaving 17 bases between. Germline V CDR1 and CDR2: MNHEY, SVGEGT. This CDR3 comprises 12 residues. CDR3 in amino acids: CASSGTPREQYF. Written as DNA, the CDR3 is TGTGCCTCCTCCGGGACCCCCCGCGAGCAGTACTTC.

The rearrangement joins TRBV5-1 to TRBJ2-7, with D unclear. V lost 0 bases and J lost 3, with 10 bases in between. The V gene's germline CDR1 is SGHRS and CDR2 YFSETQ. The CDR3 runs 14 residues. CDR3 bases: TGCGCCAGCAGCTTGGAGTTGGCTAACTACGAGCAGTACTTC. Residues: CASSLELANYEQYF.

This clonotype was found many times. CDR3 nucleotides: TGCAGCGTTGAAGATGGGGTCTCCACCCTCACAGATACGCAGTATTTT. It encodes CSVEDGVSTLTDTQYF. This rearrangement joins TRBV29-1 to TRBJ2-3; unclear D gene. From germline, CDR1 is SQVTM and CDR2 ANQGSEA. Trimming removed 0 bases from V and 2 bases from J, with 15 bases in between. The CDR3 has 16 amino acids.

This clonotype was observed many times. The chain couples TRBV6-6 to TRBJ2-7; 10 bases are shared with TRBD1. The germline gives CDR1 MNHNY, CDR2 SVGAGI (reference sequence). The trim removed 6 bases at V and 4 bases at J, leaving 6 bases unmatched. The CDR3 is made up of 14 amino acids. The CDR3: CASRKGQGMYEQYF. The CDR3 DNA sequence: TGTGCCAGCAGAAAGGGACAGGGGATGTACGAGCAGTACTTC.

This clonotype was detected once. A much larger clone lies a single base off, so this may be a read error. V is TRBV6-5 and J is TRBJ2-2; D possibly corresponds to TRBD1 (6 bases). The ends were cut back, 6 bases at V and 6 bases at J, with 23 bases in the middle. The germline CDR1 and CDR2 sequences are MNHEY and SVGAGI. The CDR3 loop spans 17 amino acids. This CDR3 is CASSSLYGVKGAGELFF. The CDR3 DNA reads as TGTGCCAGCAGCTCCTTATATGGGGTAAAGGGGGCCGGGGAGCTGTTTTTT.

This clonotype was seen only a few times. A much larger clone sits a single nucleotide away, making a read error possible. The chain combines TRBV12-3 or TRBV12-4 with TRBJ2-7; 9 bases line up with TRBD1. V dropped 3 bases and J dropped 6; count of bases not matched to a gene: 3. The CDR3 has 13 amino acids. CDR3 residues: CASSLGTGIEQYF. The CDR3 DNA reads as TGTGCCAGCAGTTTGGGGACAGGGATCGAGCAGTACTTC.

Only one count was recorded for this clonotype. This may arise from a read error, as a much more abundant clone is one base away. Likely a read error: the CDR3 ends without its conserved phenylalanine or tryptophan. The chain uses TRBV6-6 and TRBJ2-1; D unresolved. Germline V gene sequence: CDR1 MNHNY, CDR2 SVGAGI (reference sequence). The CDR3 sequence is 13 residues long. V lost 0 bases and J 8 bases, leaving 8 bases between the germline ends. For the CDR3, the DNA is TGTGCCAGCAGTTACTCGATTGGGTATGAGCAGTTCTCC. Translating it yields CASSYSIGYEQFS.

The count of this clonotype is one. An end of the junction differs from the germline gene, which may be a read error. V is TRBV11-2 and J is TRBJ1-1; D possibly corresponds to TRBD1 (6 bases). Per the germline V gene, CDR1 is SGHAT and CDR2 is FQNNGV. The CDR3 totals 15 residues. CDR3 sequence: CASSLVPGAGTEASF. CDR3 nucleotides: TGTGCCAGCAGCTTAGTTCCGGGGGCAGGAACAGAAGCTTCCTTT.

This clonotype is a singleton in its sample. An end of the junction differs from the germline gene, which may be a read error. The chain employs TRBV12-3 or TRBV12-4 and TRBJ1-5; perhaps TRBD1 as D (5 bases). This CDR3 has 15 amino acids. For the CDR3, the DNA is TGTGCGAGCAGTTTGGGCGACAGCCCCAATCAGCCCCAGCATTTT. Residues: CASSLGDSPNQPQHF.

On this clonotype: A clone one base away is much larger, so this may be a read error. V is TRBV6-1 and J is TRBJ1-5; TRBD1 might be the D (6 bases). The germline CDR1 and CDR2 sequences are MNHNS and SASEGT. CDR3 length equals 14 residues. As DNA, the CDR3 is TGTGCCAGCGGTGAATGGCAGGGGTATCAGCCCCAGCATTTT. It specifies CASGEWQGYQPQHF.

On this clonotype: A much larger clone sits a single nucleotide away, making a read error possible. The rearrangement uses TRBV2 and TRBJ2-5; D may be TRBD1 (6 bases). The CDR3 is 13 residues long. CDR1 SNHLY and CDR2 FYNNEI come from the germline V gene. The V end was cut by 6 bases, the J end by 2 bases, with 10 bases between. CDR3 sequence (DNA): TGTGCCAGCAGACGCACAGGGCAAGAGACCCAGTACTTC. This codes for CASRRTGQETQYF.

Points on this clonotype: With a much larger clone just one base away, this may be a read error. The gene calls are TRBV5-6 and TRBJ2-2, with D perhaps matching TRBD1 (6 bases). CDR1 is SGHDT and CDR2 is YYEEEE in the germline V gene. The length of the CDR3 is 12 residues. The CDR3 sequence: CGSSTGTGELFF. The CDR3 nucleotides are TGTGGCAGCAGCACAGGGACCGGGGAGCTGTTTTTT.

Details on this clonotype: A much larger clonotype is one base distant, so this may be a read error. The CDR3 does not end in the conserved phenylalanine or tryptophan, so this is likely a read error. The chain carries TRBV29-1 and TRBJ1-2, with D perhaps TRBD1 (6 bases). Germline CDR1 SQVTM, CDR2 ANQGSEA. The V gene lost 4 bases and the J gene lost 7 bases, with 16 bases spanning the gap. The CDR3 has 13 amino acids. The CDR3 loop reads CSVALQGYSGYTL. The DNA for the CDR3 is TGCAGCGTTGCCCTGCAGGGGTATTCTGGCTACACCTTA.

About this clonotype itself: Germline is not matched at one junction end, which may reflect a read error. This chain joins TRBV7-8 and TRBJ1-3; 10 bases are shared with TRBD1. Looked up from germline, CDR1 is SGHVS and CDR2 is FQNEAQ. CDR3 length equals 15 residues. This CDR3 is CASSRQGATGITIYF. CDR3 nucleotide sequence: TGTGCCAGCAGCCGACAGGGGGCCACTGGAATCACCATATATTTT.

This clonotype has only one observation. Mismatch with germline at one junction end may stem from a read error. The gene calls are TRBV14 and TRBJ2-4, with unresolved D. The CDR3 length is 16 residues. The germline CDR1 and CDR2 sequences are SGHDN and FVKESK. Here the CDR3 DNA reads TGTGCCAGCAACCAAACGCAGGCGGCGAGCAAAAACATTCAGTACTTC. This sequence encodes CASNQTQAASKNIQYF.

This clonotype was recorded only once. This may be a read error, as it is one base from a much larger clone. The chain is built from TRBV6-1 and TRBJ1-1; the match to TRBD1 covers 9 bases. Germline V lookup: CDR1 MNHNS, CDR2 SASEGT. The CDR3 has 16 residues. The CDR3 is CVSKQGALSGVRAAFF. The DNA for the CDR3 is TGTGTCAGTAAACAGGGGGCCCTTTCGGGAGTTCGAGCAGCTTTCTTT.